This entry features one T cell receptor (beta chain) sequence. This record comes from a study of control samples from healthy donors and cancer patients. Using immunoSEQ multiplex PCR, the repertoire was profiled, and TCRdb retains in-frame clones only, with some absent. Of approximately 60,000 clones in the sample, 75% to 95% were seen once. Per the germline V gene, CDR1 is LNHDA and CDR2 is SQIVND (reference sequence). The CDR3 has 15 residues. Trimming removed 3 bases from V and 3 bases from J, with 12 bases in between. The sequence came from a woman between 45 and 65 years old with colorectal cancer. V is TRBV19 and J is TRBJ1-5, with D perhaps TRBD1 (5 bases). The material sequenced was PBMCs. CDR3: CASSMGRTDNQPQHF. As DNA, the CDR3 is TGTGCCAGTAGTATGGGACGGACTGACAATCAGCCCCAGCATTTT.